The 30 T cell receptor beta chains below were found in one sample sequenced in a study of blood T cells in healthy people across ages. Sample-barcoded 5' priming and a J-beta primer mix drove a second PCR of roughly 6 to 12 cycles. TCRdb re-called the 5' RACE reads with MiXCR, one entry per CDR3 protein. The sample carries 780,000 or so distinct CDR3 sequences, about 48% recorded once. What was sequenced was blood. Source of these receptors: a man older than 75 in good health.

This clonotype was observed a few times. V gene TRBV5-6 combines with J gene TRBJ1-5; D unresolved. CDR1 is SGHDT and CDR2 is YYEEEE in the germline V gene. The CDR3 consists of 15 residues. V lost 4 bases to trimming and J lost 2 bases, with 13 bases between them. The CDR3 loop is CASSVGISGNQPQHF. The CDR3 coding sequence is TGTGCCAGCAGCGTGGGTATTTCAGGCAATCAGCCCCAGCATTTT.

V is TRBV29-1 and J is TRBJ1-2; perhaps TRBD1 as D (5 bases). The ends were cut back, 7 bases at V and 8 bases at J, with 17 bases in the middle. From germline, CDR1 is SQVTM and CDR2 ANQGSEA. This CDR3 spans 12 amino acids. The CDR3 protein is CSAATGLPGYTF. CDR3 DNA sequence: TGCAGCGCCGCGACGGGACTCCCCGGCTACACCTTC.

This clonotype is classed as medium-sized. This sequence joins TRBV7-9 and TRBJ2-3; D possibly matches TRBD1 or TRBD2 (6 bases each). The CDR3 covers 16 residues. Germline V gene sequence: CDR1 SEHNR, CDR2 FQNEAQ (reference sequence). The V end was cut by 1 base, the J end by 14 bases, with 25 bases between. This CDR3 is CASSLGDDGGHRDAYF. The CDR3 DNA reads TGTGCCAGCAGCTTAGGGGATGATGGGGGGCACAGAGACGCGTATTTT.

This clonotype was seen only once. The CDR3 nucleotides are TGTGCCAGCACGGAGCGGGGGGGGATCAATGAGCAGTTCTTC. It encodes CASTERGGINEQFF. This chain uses TRBV27 with TRBJ2-1; 10 positions match TRBD2. The CDR3 has 14 amino acids. Trimming removed 7 bases from V and 6 bases from J; junction bases left unmatched: 6. The V gene's germline CDR1 is MNHEY and CDR2 SMNVEV (reference sequence).

In this sample, this clonotype turned up a few times. The rearrangement joins TRBV7-2 to TRBJ2-3; 8 bases agree with TRBD2. This CDR3 region has 14 residues. Germline V gives CDR1 SGHTA, CDR2 FQGNSA. J lost 4 bases, V lost 6 bases, and 6 bases had no gene match. The CDR3 loop reads CASSGLAGADTQYF. Written as DNA, the CDR3 is TGTGCCAGCAGTGGACTAGCTGGCGCAGATACGCAGTATTTT.

This clonotype has just one count. This chain uses TRBV10-3 with TRBJ2-2, with D perhaps matching TRBD1 or TRBD2 (6 bases each). The germline V and J ends were trimmed by 0 bases and 7 bases, with 12 bases remaining between them. The germline CDR1 and CDR2 sequences are ENHRY and SYGVKD. The CDR3 runs 15 residues. CDR3 region: CAISESRGANGELFF. The CDR3 nucleotides read TGTGCCATCAGTGAGTCGAGGGGGGCAAACGGGGAGCTGTTTTTT.

This chain links TRBV5-1 with TRBJ2-4; the match to TRBD2 covers 7 bases. The J call may be in error: the DNA end matches TRBJ2-7 better. The CDR3 covers 16 residues. CDR1 and CDR2 (germline): SGHRS, YFSETQ. The CDR3 DNA reads TGCGCCAGCAGCGAGGGAAGGTTAGCGGGCTTCTACGAGCAGTACTTC. Its protein product is CASSEGRLAGFYEQYF.

This clonotype was seen a handful of times. This sequence joins TRBV7-9 and TRBJ2-3; 10 bases match TRBD2. Germline V gives CDR1 SEHNR, CDR2 FQNEAQ (reference sequence). This CDR3 is 19 amino acids long. Losses at the gene ends were 4 bases for V and 0 bases for J; bases not matched to a gene: 13. CDR3 loop: CASSSLSGRADPSTDTQYF. As DNA, the CDR3 is TGTGCCAGCAGCTCTCTCAGCGGGAGGGCCGATCCTAGCACAGATACGCAGTATTTT.

The rearrangement uses TRBV27 and TRBJ2-5; TRBD2 matches 8 bases. V shed 5 bases and J 11 bases; nucleotides not matched to a gene: 16. The CDR3 has 15 amino acids. Per germline, CDR1 MNHEY and CDR2 SMNVEV (reference sequence). CDR3 in amino acids: CASSPRVAGTGEQYF. CDR3 DNA sequence: TGTGCCAGCAGTCCCCGGGTAGCGGGAACGGGGGAGCAGTACTTC.

This clonotype was detected a few times. The V gene is TRBV5-1, the J gene TRBJ2-1, with 13 bases lining up with TRBD2. Germline V lookup: CDR1 SGHRS, CDR2 YFSETQ. Losses at the gene ends were 4 bases for V and 9 bases for J; bases not matched to a gene: 7. The CDR3 is 15 residues long. CDR3 in DNA: TGCGCCAGCAGCACGACGGGACTAGCGGGAAGTGAGCAGTTCTTC. Encoded protein: CASSTTGLAGSEQFF. The full variable domain, its missing parts supplied by reference TRBV5-1 and TRBJ2-1, is KAGVTQTPRYLIKTRGQQVTLSCSPISGHRSVSWYQQTPGQGLQFLFEYFSETQRNKGNFPGRFSGRQFSNSRSEMNVSTLELGDSALYLCASSTTGLAGSEQFFGPGTRLTVL.

The sample holds a few counts of this clonotype. The CDR3 nucleotides are TGCAGTGCTAGCGTGAGATATGGCTACACCTTC. This codes for CSASVRYGYTF. This chain links TRBV20-1 with TRBJ1-2; D is unclear. CDR1 is DFQATT and CDR2 is SNEGSKA in the germline V gene (reference sequence). V dropped 3 bases and J dropped 5 bases, with 7 bases sitting between them. This CDR3 is built from 11 residues.

V usage is TRBV7-3 and J usage is TRBJ2-1; 11 positions match TRBD2. CDR1 and CDR2 (germline): SGHTA, FQGTGA. This CDR3 is built from 18 residues. The V segment lost 5 bases and the J segment 3 bases; nucleotides outside the gene matches: 12. The CDR3 DNA follows: TGTGCCAGCAGCCGCGGGACTAGCGGAGGCCGTTACTACAATGAGCAGTTCTTC. This sequence encodes CASSRGTSGGRYYNEQFF.

This clonotype was counted between two and nine times. This rearrangement joins TRBV11-2 to TRBJ2-1; no definite D call. CDR3 size: 16 residues. Germline CDR1 reads SGHAT; CDR2 reads FQNNGV. The ends were cut back, 5 bases at V and 6 bases at J, with 20 bases in the middle. CDR3 nucleotide sequence: TGTGCCAGCAGCGCGCAAGGAAGCCGTTGGATCAATGAGCAGTTCTTC. As protein: CASSAQGSRWINEQFF.

The V and J genes are TRBV24-1 and TRBJ2-5; D may match TRBD1 or TRBD2 (5 bases each). This CDR3 is built from 15 residues. The germline gives CDR1 KGHDR, CDR2 SFDVKD. The V gene lost 8 bases and the J gene lost 11 bases, with 26 bases spanning the gap. The CDR3 loop is CATTPPGRAEREQYF. In DNA form, the CDR3 reads TGTGCCACCACCCCACCAGGCAGGGCAGAGAGGGAGCAGTACTTC.

The chain links TRBV29-1 to TRBJ2-5; D might be TRBD1 (7 bases). From germline, CDR1 is SQVTM and CDR2 ANQGSEA. This CDR3 comprises 14 residues. Trimming took off 4 bases at V and 5 bases at J, with 17 bases between the two ends. For the CDR3, the DNA is TGCAGCGTTGGACTCCGGTCAGGGGGGGAGACCCAGTACTTC. Its protein is CSVGLRSGGETQYF.

This clonotype was seen more than once but under ten times. This chain links TRBV29-1 with TRBJ1-1, with D possibly being TRBD1 (5 bases). The CDR3 covers 11 residues. Germline CDR1 reads SQVTM; CDR2 reads ANQGSEA. Written as DNA, the CDR3 is TGCATCACCGGGCGGGGGACTGAAGCTTTCTTT. Translation gives CITGRGTEAFF.

This clonotype came up once. The chain links TRBV20-1 to TRBJ2-3; D is perhaps TRBD1 (6 bases). The germline V gene has CDR1 DFQATT and CDR2 SNEGSKA (reference sequence). The CDR3 loop spans 14 amino acids. V was shortened by 0 bases and J by 14 bases, with 21 bases between the two germline ends. Here the CDR3 reads CSARDFQGPRDAYF. CDR3 coding DNA: TGCAGTGCTAGAGATTTTCAGGGGCCCAGAGACGCGTATTTT.

This clonotype was recorded a few times. The chain uses TRBV28 and TRBJ2-3, with TRBD1 identical over 7 bases. V shed 4 bases, J shed 3 bases, and the junction held 7 bases outside the gene matches. The CDR3 runs 15 residues. Germline-derived CDR1 and CDR2 are MDHEN and SYDVKM. Here the CDR3 DNA reads TGTGCCAGCAGTTGGGGGACAGATGCGACAGATACGCAGTATTTT. Encoded protein: CASSWGTDATDTQYF.

This clonotype was seen just once. J is TRBJ2-1 and V is TRBV2; D perhaps matches TRBD1 (5 bases). The V gene's germline CDR1 is SNHLY and CDR2 FYNNEI. This CDR3 has 15 residues. Trimming removed 4 bases at V and 4 bases at J, with 14 bases between. The CDR3 sequence is CASSGLLGPYNEQFF. For the CDR3, the DNA is TGTGCCAGCAGTGGCCTTTTGGGGCCATACAATGAGCAGTTCTTC.

In its sample, this clonotype was seen a few times. V and J are TRBV9 and TRBJ2-3; 8 bases match TRBD1. The CDR3 sequence is 16 residues long. With 3 bases clipped from V and 5 bases from J, the junction kept 11 bases outside the gene matches. The germline gives CDR1 SGDLS, CDR2 YYNGEE. The CDR3 bases are TGTGCCAGCAGCGGGGGTTTTTCGGACAGGGTAGATACGCAGTATTTT. It encodes CASSGGFSDRVDTQYF.

On this clonotype itself: A junction end diverges from the germline sequence, so it may reflect a read error. This chain joins TRBV7-9 and TRBJ1-6, with D perhaps TRBD1 (5 bases). Germline V gene sequence: CDR1 SEHNR, CDR2 FQNEAQ (reference sequence). The CDR3 consists of 14 residues. As DNA, the CDR3 is TGTGCCAGCAGCTCCGGGGCCACAGGTTCACCCCCCCACTTT. Translating gives CASSSGATGSPPHF.

V is TRBV15 and J is TRBJ2-6; 7 bases agree with TRBD1. Germline CDR1 reads LNHNV; CDR2 reads YYDKDF (reference sequence). This CDR3 is built from 19 residues. J gave up 3 bases and V 0 bases, and 11 bases lay outside the gene matches. The CDR3 nucleotides read TGTGCCACCAGCAGAGATTCCCCGGGACAGACGATTGGGGCCAACGTCCTGACTTTC. Translation gives CATSRDSPGQTIGANVLTF.

The CDR3 spells CASSSYTWGQGSYEQYF. The CDR3 DNA sequence: TGTGCCAGCAGTTCCTACACCTGGGGACAGGGCTCCTACGAGCAGTACTTC. This rearrangement joins TRBV28 to TRBJ2-7; 9 positions agree with TRBD1. V shed 4 bases, J shed 0 bases, and the junction held 10 bases outside the gene matches. Germline V CDR1 and CDR2: MDHEN, SYDVKM. The CDR3 runs to 17 residues.

J is TRBJ2-3 and V is TRBV5-1; the D gene could be TRBD1 or TRBD2 (5 bases each). Trimming took 0 bases from V and 2 from J, leaving 19 bases between them. The germline gives CDR1 SGHRS, CDR2 YFSETQ. There are 18 residues in the CDR3. CDR3 nucleotide sequence: TGCGCCAGCAGCTTGGATGGTATGGGGGAGCGGACCACAGATACGCAGTATTTT. Its translation is CASSLDGMGERTTDTQYF.

The chain carries TRBV27 and TRBJ2-1, with D hard to call. Trimming took 2 bases from V and 4 from J, leaving 6 bases between them. This CDR3 contains 13 residues. The germline gives CDR1 MNHEY, CDR2 SMNVEV (reference sequence). The CDR3 DNA sequence: TGTGCCAGCAGTTTAGCCTATTACAATGAGCAGTTCTTC. Translated: CASSLAYYNEQFF.

The genes are TRBV12-3 or TRBV12-4 and TRBJ2-1, with TRBD2 matching over 13 bases. The J segment lost 0 bases and the V segment lost 6 bases, leaving 11 bases of the junction unmatched. This CDR3 is built from 19 residues. CDR3 in amino acids: CASSGGTSGVDSSYNEQFF. In nucleotides, the CDR3 is TGTGCCAGCAGCGGAGGGACTAGCGGGGTGGATAGCTCCTACAATGAGCAGTTCTTC.

V is TRBV20-1 and J is TRBJ2-5, with D perhaps matching TRBD2 (5 bases). Trimming cost V 0 bases and J 4 bases, with 15 bases left between them. This CDR3 is 15 amino acids long. Per the germline V gene, CDR1 is DFQATT and CDR2 is SNEGSKA (reference sequence). The CDR3 region is CSARDVGNRGETQYF. DNA for the CDR3: TGCAGTGCTAGAGATGTGGGTAATCGGGGAGAGACCCAGTACTTC.

A word on this clonotype: The junction does not match germline at one end; this may be a read error. V is TRBV6-6 and J is TRBJ2-5; 8 nucleotides agree with TRBD1. Germline CDR1 MNHNY, CDR2 SVGAGI (reference sequence). The CDR3 length is 15 residues. The CDR3 bases are TGCGCCAGCACCGTACAGGGGGGCCGTTATATTGAGCAGTACTTC. The encoded protein is CASTVQGGRYIEQYF.

The V call is TRBV2, the J call TRBJ1-5; TRBD1 might be the D (5 bases). The V gene's germline CDR1 is SNHLY and CDR2 FYNNEI. The CDR3 length is 15 residues. V gave up 6 bases and J gave up 7 bases, with 19 bases separating them. Here the CDR3 reads CASSPGTGVSQPQHF. The CDR3 region has the DNA TGTGCCAGCAGCCCCGGGACGGGGGTTAGCCAGCCCCAGCATTTT.

A single count supports this clonotype. The chain carries TRBV7-9 and TRBJ1-4; maybe TRBD1 (6 bases). This CDR3 is 14 amino acids long. Germline assignment: CDR1 SEHNR and CDR2 FQNEAQ (reference sequence). The ends were cut back, 6 bases at V and 2 bases at J, with 10 bases in the middle. The CDR3 protein is CASRRTGTNEKLFF. In DNA, the CDR3 is TGTGCCAGCAGGCGAACAGGGACTAATGAAAAACTGTTTTTT.